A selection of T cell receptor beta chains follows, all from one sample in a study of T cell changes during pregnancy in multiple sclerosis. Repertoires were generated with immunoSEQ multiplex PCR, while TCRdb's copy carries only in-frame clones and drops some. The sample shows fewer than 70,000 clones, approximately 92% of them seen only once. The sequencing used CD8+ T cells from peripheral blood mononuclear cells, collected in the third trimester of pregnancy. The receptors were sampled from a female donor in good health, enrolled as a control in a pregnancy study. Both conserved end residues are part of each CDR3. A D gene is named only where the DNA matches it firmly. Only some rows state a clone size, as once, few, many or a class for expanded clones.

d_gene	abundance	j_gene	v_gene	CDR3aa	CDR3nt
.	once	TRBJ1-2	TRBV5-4	CATREETNYGYTF	TGTGCCACCAGGGAGGAAACTAACTATGGCTACACCTTC
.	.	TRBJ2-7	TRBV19	CASSIRGYEEQYF	TGTGCCAGTAGTATCAGGGGCTATGAGGAGCAGTACTTC
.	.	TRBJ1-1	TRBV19	CASSITGITEAFF	TGTGCCAGTAGTATCACAGGGATCACTGAAGCTTTCTTT
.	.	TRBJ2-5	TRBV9	CASSVETGTDQETQYF	TGTGCCAGCAGCGTAGAAACAGGAACTGACCAAGAGACCCAGTACTTC
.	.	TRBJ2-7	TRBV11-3	CASSLVMRSLSSYEQYF	TGTGCCAGCAGCTTAGTGATGCGATCCCTTAGCTCCTACGAGCAGTACTTC
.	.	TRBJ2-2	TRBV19	CASSIDSTGELFF	TGTGCCAGTAGTATCGACAGCACCGGGGAGCTGTTTTTT
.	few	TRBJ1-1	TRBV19	CASSPQDTNTEAFF	TGTGCCAGTAGTCCCCAGGACACGAACACTGAAGCTTTCTTT
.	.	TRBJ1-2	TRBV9	CASSVMERRDYGYTF	TGTGCCAGCAGCGTAATGGAGAGACGGGACTATGGCTACACCTTC
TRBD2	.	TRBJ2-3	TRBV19	CASQLAGDTDTQYF	TGTGCCAGCCAACTAGCGGGGGACACAGATACGCAGTATTTT
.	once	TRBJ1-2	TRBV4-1	CASSQDVQGFGYTF	TGCGCCAGCAGCCAAGATGTACAGGGCTTCGGCTACACCTTC
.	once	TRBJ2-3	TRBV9	CASSSSRGTSTDTQYF	TGTGCCAGCAGCTCTAGCAGGGGGACTAGCACAGATACGCAGTATTTT
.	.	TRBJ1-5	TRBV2	CASSPGQFNNQPQHF	TGTGCCAGCAGCCCCGGACAGTTTAACAATCAGCCCCAGCATTTT
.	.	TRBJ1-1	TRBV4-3	CASSQGAENTEAFF	TGCGCCAGCAGCCAAGGGGCAGAGAACACTGAAGCTTTCTTT
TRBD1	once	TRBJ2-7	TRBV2	CASSTRGSYEQYF	TGTGCCAGCTCGACCAGGGGGTCCTACGAGCAGTACTTC
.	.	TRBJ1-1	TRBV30	CAWRIGRLTEAFF	TGTGCCTGGAGGATAGGTCGACTCACTGAAGCTTTCTTT
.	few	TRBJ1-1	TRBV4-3	CASSQDGDMNTEAFF	TGCGCCAGCAGCCAAGACGGGGACATGAACACTGAAGCTTTCTTT
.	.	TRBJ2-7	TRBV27	CASSSGGYEQYF	TGTGCCAGCAGTTCAGGAGGGTACGAGCAGTACTTC
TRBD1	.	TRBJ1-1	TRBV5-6	CASTSGQGFTEAFF	TGTGCCAGCACCTCGGGACAGGGATTCACTGAAGCTTTCTTT
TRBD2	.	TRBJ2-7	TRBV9	CASSPPSGGPTYEQYF	TGTGCCAGCAGCCCCCCTAGCGGGGGGCCGACCTACGAGCAGTACTTC
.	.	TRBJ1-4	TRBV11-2	CASSLEISRGKEKLFF	TGTGCCAGCAGCTTAGAGATTTCCCGGGGAAAGGAAAAACTGTTTTTT
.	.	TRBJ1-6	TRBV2	CASSADGKGGNNSPLHF	TGTGCCAGCAGCGCCGACGGAAAGGGGGGGAATAATTCACCCCTCCACTTT
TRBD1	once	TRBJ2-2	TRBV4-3	CASQKDRAHTGELFF	TGCGCCAGCCAGAAAGACAGGGCGCACACCGGGGAGCTGTTTTTT
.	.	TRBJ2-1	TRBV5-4	CASSPTSYNEQFF	TGTGCCAGCAGCCCGACTAGCTACAATGAGCAGTTCTTC
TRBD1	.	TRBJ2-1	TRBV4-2	CASSQATDRVNEQFF	TGTGCCAGCAGCCAAGCGACGGACAGGGTCAATGAGCAGTTCTTC
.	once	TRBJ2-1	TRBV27	CASKWGDEQFF	TGTGCCAGCAAGTGGGGGGATGAGCAGTTCTTC
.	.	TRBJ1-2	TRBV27	CASSLASPGVSNYGYTF	TGTGCCAGCAGTTTAGCCTCTCCCGGGGTCTCTAACTATGGCTACACCTTC
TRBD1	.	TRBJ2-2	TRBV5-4	CASSLDRGNTGELFF	TGTGCCAGCAGCTTGGACAGGGGAAACACCGGGGAGCTGTTTTTT
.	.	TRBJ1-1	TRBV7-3	CASSQTGTPSLNTEAFF	TGTGCCAGCAGCCAAACGGGTACACCGTCATTGAACACTGAAGCTTTCTTT
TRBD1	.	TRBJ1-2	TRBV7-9	CASSLGTGYGYTF	TGTGCCAGCAGCTTAGGGACAGGCTATGGCTACACCTTC
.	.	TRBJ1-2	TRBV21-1	CASSAGGGAYGYTF	TGTGCCAGCAGCGCTGGTGGGGGGGCTTATGGCTACACCTTC
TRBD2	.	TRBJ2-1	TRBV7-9	CASSRPGTSGGYNEQFF	TGTGCCAGCAGCAGACCCGGGACTAGCGGGGGATACAATGAGCAGTTCTTC
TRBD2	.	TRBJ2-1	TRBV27	CASWGSRLAGGLFF	TGTGCCAGCTGGGGTTCTAGACTAGCGGGGGGGCTGTTCTTC
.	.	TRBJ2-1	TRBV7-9	CASSLIMGPPRGFYNEQFF	TGTGCCAGCAGCCTTATTATGGGCCCTCCAAGGGGTTTTTACAATGAGCAGTTCTTC
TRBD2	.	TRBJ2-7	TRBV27	CASSFDVPSGTYEQYF	TGTGCCAGCAGTTTCGACGTACCTAGCGGGACCTACGAGCAGTACTTC
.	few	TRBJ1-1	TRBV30	CAWSREGSVRAFF	TGTGCCTGGAGTAGGGAGGGGAGCGTGCGGGCTTTCTTT
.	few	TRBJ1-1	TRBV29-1	CSAGEGGRTEAFF	TGCAGCGCGGGGGAGGGGGGAAGGACTGAAGCTTTCTTT
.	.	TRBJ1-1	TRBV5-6	CASSNQQPRRTEAFF	TGTGCCAGCAGTAATCAACAGCCCCGGAGGACTGAAGCTTTCTTT
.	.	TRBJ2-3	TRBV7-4	CASSSPTPITQYF	TGTGCCAGCAGCTCCCCCACTCCTATTACGCAGTATTTT
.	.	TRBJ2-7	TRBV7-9	CASSLVEQPYEQYF	TGTGCCAGCAGCTTAGTCGAACAGCCTTACGAGCAGTACTTC
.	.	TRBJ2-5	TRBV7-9	CASSLSTGPRETQYF	TGTGCCAGCAGCTTAAGCACAGGACCCAGAGAGACCCAGTACTTC
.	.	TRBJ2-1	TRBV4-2	CASSQNTGQEQFF	TGTGCCAGCAGCCAAAACACCGGACAGGAGCAGTTCTTC
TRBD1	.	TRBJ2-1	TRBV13	CASSLRRDRGGEQFF	TGTGCCAGCAGCTTAAGGCGGGACAGGGGCGGGGAGCAGTTCTTC
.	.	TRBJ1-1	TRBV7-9	CASSSGLSEAFF	TGTGCCAGCAGTTCCGGACTTTCTGAAGCTTTCTTT
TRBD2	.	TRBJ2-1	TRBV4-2	CASSRAGTSVYNEQFF	TGTGCCAGCAGCCGAGCCGGGACTAGCGTCTACAATGAGCAGTTCTTC
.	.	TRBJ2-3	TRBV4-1	CASSQRDSRASTDTQYF	TGCGCCAGCAGCCAACGGGACTCCCGTGCCAGCACAGATACGCAGTATTTT
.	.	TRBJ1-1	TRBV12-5	CASGLETVEAFF	TGTGCTAGTGGTTTAGAAACAGTTGAAGCTTTCTTT
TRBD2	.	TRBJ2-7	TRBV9	CASSATSGGPRSYEQYF	TGTGCCAGCAGCGCGACTAGCGGGGGGCCCCGGTCCTACGAGCAGTACTTC
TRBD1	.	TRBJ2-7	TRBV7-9	CASSQGQGIQNEQYF	TGTGCCAGCAGCCAGGGACAGGGAATTCAAAATGAGCAGTACTTC
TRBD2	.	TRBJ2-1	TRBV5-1	CASSLLGLRRGAYNEQFF	TGCGCCAGCAGCTTACTAGGCCTGAGGCGGGGGGCCTACAATGAGCAGTTCTTC
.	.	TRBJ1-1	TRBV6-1	CASSEVPPGLLNTEAFF	TGTGCCAGCAGTGAAGTGCCGCCGGGACTCCTGAACACTGAAGCTTTCTTT